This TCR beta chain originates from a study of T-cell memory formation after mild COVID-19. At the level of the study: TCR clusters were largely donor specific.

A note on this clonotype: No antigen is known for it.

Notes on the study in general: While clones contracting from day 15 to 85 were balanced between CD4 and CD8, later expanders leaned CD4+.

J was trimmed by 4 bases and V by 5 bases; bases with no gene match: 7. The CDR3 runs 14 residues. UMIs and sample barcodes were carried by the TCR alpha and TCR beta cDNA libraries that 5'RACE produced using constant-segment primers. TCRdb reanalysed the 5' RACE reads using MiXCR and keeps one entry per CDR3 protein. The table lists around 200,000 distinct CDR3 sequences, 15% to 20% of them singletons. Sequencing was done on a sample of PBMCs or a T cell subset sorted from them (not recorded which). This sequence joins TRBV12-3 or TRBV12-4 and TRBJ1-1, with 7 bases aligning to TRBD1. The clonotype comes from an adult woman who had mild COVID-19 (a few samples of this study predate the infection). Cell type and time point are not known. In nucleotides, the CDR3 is TGTGCCAGCAGTCCCTCAGGGGGGAGCACTGAAGCTTTCTTT. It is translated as CASSPSGGSTEAFF.